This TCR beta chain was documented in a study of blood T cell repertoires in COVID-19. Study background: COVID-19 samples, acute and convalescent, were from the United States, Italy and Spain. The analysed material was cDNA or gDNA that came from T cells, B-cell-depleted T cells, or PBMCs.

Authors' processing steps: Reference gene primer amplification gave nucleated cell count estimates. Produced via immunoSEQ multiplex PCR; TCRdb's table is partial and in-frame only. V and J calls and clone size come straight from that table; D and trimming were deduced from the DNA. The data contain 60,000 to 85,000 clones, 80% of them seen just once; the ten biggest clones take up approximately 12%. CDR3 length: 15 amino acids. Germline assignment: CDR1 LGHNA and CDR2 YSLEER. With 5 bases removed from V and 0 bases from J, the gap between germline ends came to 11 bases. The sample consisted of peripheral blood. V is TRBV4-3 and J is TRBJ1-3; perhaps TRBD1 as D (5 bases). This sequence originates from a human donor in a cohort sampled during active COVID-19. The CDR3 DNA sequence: TGCGCCAGCAGCGACGACAGATACTCTGGAAACACCATATATTTT. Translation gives CASSDDRYSGNTIYF.